Following are 20 T cell receptor beta chains from one sample sequenced in a study of T-cell memory formation after mild COVID-19. TCRdb reprocessed the 5' RACE reads with MiXCR, giving one entry per CDR3 protein. The sample comprises around 200,000 distinct CDR3 sequences, around 18% of which are singletons, and about 4% rests with the top ten. Material: PBMCs or a T cell subset sorted from them (not recorded which). The receptor source for this set is a man between 18 and 29 years old who had mild COVID-19 (a few samples of this study predate the infection). Cell type and time point are not known.

This clonotype was picked up many times. This chain connects TRBV7-2 to TRBJ2-3, with 9 bases identical to TRBD1. CDR1 is SGHTA, CDR2 FQGNSA, per germline. V lost 3 bases, J lost 6 bases, and 4 bases stayed unmatched. There are 14 residues in the CDR3. The CDR3 region has the DNA TGTGCCAGCAGCTTGGACAGGGGATCGGATACGCAGTATTTT. It is translated as CASSLDRGSDTQYF.

Only a few counts were recorded for this clonotype. This chain connects TRBV2 to TRBJ2-3; D not certain. V lost 10 bases and J 2 bases, leaving 19 bases between the germline ends. The CDR3 consists of 15 residues. Germline lookup yields CDR1 SNHLY and CDR2 FYNNEI. CDR3 loop: CATHLDATYTDTQYF. CDR3 nucleotides: TGTGCCACACACCTTGACGCCACCTACACAGATACGCAGTATTTT. Supplemented by reference TRBV2 and TRBJ2-3, the full variable domain reads EPEVTQTPSHQVTQMGQEVILRCVPISNHLYFYWYRQILGQKVEFLVSFYNNEISEKSEIFDDQFSVERPDGSNFTLKIRSTKLEDSAMYFCATHLDATYTDTQYFGPGTRLTVL.

This clonotype was seen more than once but under ten times. CDR3 residues: CSARGWEKLFF. CDR3 sequence (DNA): TGCAGTGCGCGGGGGTGGGAAAAACTGTTTTTT. The V gene is TRBV20-1, the J gene TRBJ1-4; a possible D gene is TRBD1 (5 bases). CDR1 is DFQATT and CDR2 is SNEGSKA in the germline V gene (reference sequence). The length of the CDR3 is 11 residues. Trimming removed 6 bases at V and 8 bases at J, with 10 bases between.

V and J are TRBV7-9 and TRBJ1-5, with D unclear. CDR3 length: 12 amino acids. The V end was cut by 5 bases, the J end by 5 bases, with 7 bases between. Per the germline V gene, CDR1 is SEHNR and CDR2 is FQNEAQ (reference sequence). In nucleotides, the CDR3 is TGTGCCAGCAGCAAAACAGATCAGCCCCAGCATTTT. Its translation: CASSKTDQPQHF.

The CDR3 bases are TGTGCCAGCAGCCTAGGACTAGCGGGGGGGTATCAGACCCAGTACTTC. It codes for CASSLGLAGGYQTQYF. This chain uses TRBV28 with TRBJ2-5; 15 nucleotides align to TRBD2. With V trimmed by 6 bases and J by 6 bases, 8 bases remained unmatched. CDR3 size: 16 residues. Germline-derived CDR1 and CDR2 are MDHEN and SYDVKM.

V gene TRBV12-3 or TRBV12-4 combines with J gene TRBJ2-2, with 7 bases that match TRBD2. With V trimmed by 6 bases and J by 6 bases, 4 bases remained unmatched. The length of the CDR3 is 13 residues. The DNA of the CDR3 is TGTGCCAGCAGGGGAGGGAGCGCCGGGGAGCTGTTTTTT. Its protein product is CASRGGSAGELFF.

The J gene is TRBJ2-7, the V gene TRBV19, with a tentative D call TRBD1 (6 bases). This CDR3 has 15 amino acids. CDR1 LNHDA and CDR2 SQIVND come from the germline V gene (reference sequence). V dropped 6 bases and J dropped 2 bases, with 17 bases sitting between them. CDR3 region: CASRTDSQLTYEQYF. The DNA for the CDR3 is TGTGCCAGTAGAACGGACAGCCAACTTACCTACGAGCAGTACTTC.

The J gene is TRBJ2-1, the V gene TRBV11-2; D gene unclear. CDR3 size: 18 residues. With 0 bases removed from V and 1 base from J, the gap between germline ends came to 16 bases. Germline assignment: CDR1 SGHAT and CDR2 FQNNGV. The DNA for the CDR3 is TGTGCCAGCAGCTTAGATCAGTGGGTTGGGGTTTCCTACAATGAGCAGTTCTTC. Amino acid sequence: CASSLDQWVGVSYNEQFF.

CDR3 residues: CATSDAPGTGAPTSTDTQYF. In nucleotides, the CDR3 is TGTGCCACCAGTGATGCCCCAGGGACGGGCGCACCTACTAGCACAGATACGCAGTATTTT. The chain carries TRBV24-1 and TRBJ2-3; either TRBD1 or TRBD2 may fit D (5 bases each). CDR3 length: 20 amino acids. Germline V lookup: CDR1 KGHDR, CDR2 SFDVKD. Trimming removed 3 bases at V and 0 bases at J, with 24 bases between.

The V call is TRBV6-6, the J call TRBJ2-6; maybe TRBD2 (6 bases). The CDR3 is made up of 13 amino acids. Trimming took 11 bases from V and 0 from J, leaving 8 bases between them. Per the germline V gene, CDR1 is MNHNY and CDR2 is SVGAGI (reference sequence). The CDR3 DNA sequence: TGTGCCGGACTAAACTCTGGGGCCAACGTCCTGACTTTC. This translates into CAGLNSGANVLTF.

This clonotype was found many times. J is TRBJ2-1 and V is TRBV4-1; 7 bases are shared with TRBD1. Trimming removed 5 bases from V and 4 bases from J; junction bases left unmatched: 20. The CDR3 length is 19 residues. Per the germline V gene, CDR1 is MGHRA and CDR2 is YSYEKL. The chain's CDR3 is CASSGHRVRGPGGYNEQFF. The CDR3 DNA is TGCGCCAGCAGCGGGCACAGGGTTAGAGGGCCAGGGGGATACAATGAGCAGTTCTTC.

The chain carries TRBV5-1 and TRBJ1-6, with 8 nucleotides matching TRBD1. Germline-derived CDR1 and CDR2 are SGHRS and YFSETQ. J was trimmed by 11 bases and V by 5 bases; bases with no gene match: 6. CDR3 length equals 13 residues. As DNA, the CDR3 is TGCGCCAGCAGTCCGACAGGGGTAACACCCCTCCACTTT. Its translation: CASSPTGVTPLHF. Full variable domain (missing parts from reference TRBV5-1 and TRBJ1-6): KAGVTQTPRYLIKTRGQQVTLSCSPISGHRSVSWYQQTPGQGLQFLFEYFSETQRNKGNFPGRFSGRQFSNSRSEMNVSTLELGDSALYLCASSPTGVTPLHFGNGTRLTVT.

V gene TRBV7-2 combines with J gene TRBJ2-5; TRBD1 agrees at 7 bases. Trimming at V came to 6 bases and at J to 1 base, leaving 5 bases not matched to a gene. The CDR3 has 14 residues. The germline CDR1 and CDR2 sequences are SGHTA and FQGNSA. CDR3 bases: TGTGCCAGCAGACTACAGGGGAGCCAAGAGACCCAGTACTTC. Translating gives CASRLQGSQETQYF.

This clonotype was recorded at least ten times. The V call is TRBV4-3, the J call TRBJ2-5, with a weak D call TRBD2 (5 bases). CDR1 is LGHNA, CDR2 YSLEER, per germline. The ends were cut back, 1 base at V and 5 bases at J, with 14 bases in the middle. CDR3 size: 15 residues. The CDR3 loop is CASSQGTVSGETQYF. CDR3 nucleotide sequence: TGCGCCAGCAGCCAAGGGACGGTGTCGGGGGAGACCCAGTACTTC.

V gene TRBV7-2 combines with J gene TRBJ2-1, with unresolved D. This CDR3 has 12 amino acids. Germline CDR1 reads SGHTA; CDR2 reads FQGNSA. Between the trimmed V and J ends, which lost 1 base and 13 bases, there was a span of 11 bases. Here the CDR3 reads CASSLGPVAQFF. The DNA for the CDR3 is TGTGCCAGCAGCTTAGGCCCCGTAGCTCAGTTCTTC.

This sequence joins TRBV5-1 and TRBJ1-4; D ambiguous. The V end lost 5 bases, the J end lost 15 bases, and 11 bases lay between the germline ends. Germline V gene lookup returns CDR1 SGHRS and CDR2 YFSETQ. This CDR3 comprises 10 residues. The CDR3 nucleotides read TGCGCCAGCAGGGAGGAGTGGATGTTTTTT. This gives the protein CASREEWMFF. The variable domain in full, completed from reference TRBV5-1 and TRBJ1-4, reads KAGVTQTPRYLIKTRGQQVTLSCSPISGHRSVSWYQQTPGQGLQFLFEYFSETQRNKGNFPGRFSGRQFSNSRSEMNVSTLELGDSALYLCASREEWMFFGSGTQLSVL.

The chain uses TRBV10-3 and TRBJ1-4; perhaps TRBD1 as D (6 bases). Trimming removed 7 bases from V and 7 bases from J, with 13 bases in between. CDR3 length: 13 amino acids. CDR1 and CDR2 (germline): ENHRY, SYGVKD. The CDR3 nucleotides are TGTGCCATCAAGGGGGGCGCAGTTGAAAAACTGTTTTTT. Its translation is CAIKGGAVEKLFF.

This clonotype was observed once. V gene TRBV20-1 combines with J gene TRBJ1-4; weak D call: TRBD1 (5 bases). The CDR3 is 13 amino acids. The germline V gene encodes CDR1 DFQATT and CDR2 SNEGSKA (reference sequence). The ends were cut back, 5 bases at V and 6 bases at J, with 13 bases in the middle. CDR3 sequence (DNA): TGCAGTGCTGACCGGGGCCGTGATGAAAAACTGTTTTTT. Translation gives CSADRGRDEKLFF.

The DNA for the CDR3 is TGTGCCATCAGTGAGCCGGGACTAGCGGCCACAGATACGCAGTATTTT. Its protein is CAISEPGLAATDTQYF. The V and J genes are TRBV10-3 and TRBJ2-3; 11 positions match TRBD2. The J segment lost 2 bases and the V segment lost 2 bases, leaving 3 bases of the junction unmatched. This CDR3 has 16 amino acids. Germline loops: CDR1 ENHRY, CDR2 SYGVKD.

This clonotype was seen more than once but under ten times. The chain uses TRBV4-3 and TRBJ2-2; D gene ambiguous. The length of the CDR3 is 14 residues. The germline V and J ends were trimmed by 1 base and 4 bases, with 7 bases remaining between them. Germline V gives CDR1 LGHNA, CDR2 YSLEER. CDR3 region: CASSQVEATGELFF. The CDR3 bases are TGCGCCAGCAGCCAAGTAGAGGCCACCGGGGAGCTGTTTTTT.